A single sample is the source of the 17 T cell receptor beta chains below, sequenced in a study of spatial heterogeneity in lung cancer. Time point described: blood at routine non-recurrence follow-up after resection. TCRdb reprocessed the 5' RACE reads with MiXCR, giving one entry per CDR3 protein. The profile shows roughly 120,000 distinct CDR3 sequences, less than 14% of them singletons. This specimen consisted of PBMCs, obtained at follow-up. Every receptor here comes from a female donor with early-stage non-small cell lung cancer.

This sequence joins TRBV30 and TRBJ1-5, with D possibly being TRBD1 (5 bases). V lost 3 bases and J lost 2, with 17 bases in between. Germline CDR1 GTSNPN, CDR2 SVGIG (reference sequence). The CDR3 is 16 amino acids. CDR3 nucleotide sequence: TGTGCCTGGAGGGCTCCACCCGGGACGGGCAATCAGCCCCAGCATTTT. Its protein product is CAWRAPPGTGNQPQHF.

The DNA for the CDR3 is TGTGCCAGCAAAGGCGGAACCAGCTCCTACAATGAGCAGTTCTTC. Translating it yields CASKGGTSSYNEQFF. V gene TRBV2 combines with J gene TRBJ2-1, with no clear D. Germline V gives CDR1 SNHLY, CDR2 FYNNEI. Between the trimmed V and J ends, which lost 7 bases and 0 bases, there was a span of 13 bases. The CDR3 has 15 residues.

V and J are TRBV6-6 and TRBJ2-2; 7 bases align to TRBD2. The CDR3 is 16 amino acids. The V segment lost 0 bases and the J segment 7 bases; nucleotides outside the gene matches: 8. Per germline, CDR1 MNHNY and CDR2 SVGAGI (reference sequence). CDR3 region: CASSYSSPGGRGELFF. The CDR3 region has the DNA TGTGCCAGCAGTTACTCGAGTCCGGGGGGACGCGGGGAGCTGTTTTTT.

This sequence joins TRBV28 and TRBJ2-3; D gene unclear. Germline CDR1 reads MDHEN; CDR2 reads SYDVKM. The V end lost 5 bases, the J end lost 4 bases, and 16 bases lay between the germline ends. The CDR3 is 15 amino acids. CDR3: CASSPPAAPSDTQYF. The CDR3, as DNA: TGTGCCAGCAGTCCCCCGGCTGCCCCCTCAGATACGCAGTATTTT.

The chain joins TRBV5-1 to TRBJ1-4; D may be TRBD1 (6 bases). CDR1 is SGHRS, CDR2 YFSETQ, per germline. The CDR3 sequence is 15 residues long. V was clipped by 4 bases and J by 8 bases, with 18 bases between them. The CDR3 coding sequence is TGCGCCAGCAGCACGTCAGGGGCGCAGGCGGAAAAACTGTTTTTT. This gives the protein CASSTSGAQAEKLFF.

This clonotype came up a few times. The V gene is TRBV6-1, the J gene TRBJ2-7; D may be TRBD2 (5 bases). Per germline, CDR1 MNHNS and CDR2 SASEGT. V was clipped by 5 bases and J by 2 bases, with 10 bases between them. The CDR3 consists of 13 residues. In nucleotides, the CDR3 is TGTGCCAGCAGTACAACTAGGCCCTACGAGCAGTACGTC. Translated: CASSTTRPYEQYV.

In its sample, this clonotype was seen a few times. This CDR3 reads CASSVLPNTEAFF. CDR3 DNA sequence: TGTGCCAGCAGCGTATTACCGAACACTGAAGCTTTCTTT. J is TRBJ1-1 and V is TRBV9; no clear D gene. Germline values: CDR1 SGDLS, CDR2 YYNGEE. This CDR3 comprises 13 residues. V was cut by 1 base and J by 1 base, with 5 bases left in between.

This clonotype showed up many times. This chain links TRBV11-2 with TRBJ2-3; tentative D call: TRBD2 (6 bases). Germline V gene sequence: CDR1 SGHAT, CDR2 FQNNGV. The ends were cut back, 0 bases at V and 7 bases at J, with 17 bases in the middle. The length of the CDR3 is 16 residues. In nucleotides, the CDR3 is TGTGCCAGCAGCTTAGAACCGGGACCAAGCGGGTATACGCAGTATTTT. It is translated as CASSLEPGPSGYTQYF.

The genes are TRBV20-1 and TRBJ2-3, with 8 nucleotides matching TRBD2. This CDR3 is 15 amino acids long. The ends lost 2 bases at V and 0 bases at J; junction bases unmatched: 4. Germline lookup yields CDR1 DFQATT and CDR2 SNEGSKA (reference sequence). CDR3 coding DNA: TGCAGTGCTAGATTTAGCGGGGTTAGCACAGATACGCAGTATTTT. It is translated as CSARFSGVSTDTQYF.

In its sample, this clonotype was seen many times. V and J are TRBV28 and TRBJ1-1; D ambiguous. The CDR3 runs to 13 residues. V shed 2 bases and J shed 3 bases, with 7 bases lying between them. Germline-derived CDR1 and CDR2 are MDHEN and SYDVKM. The CDR3 DNA is TGTGCCAGCAGTTTAGTAATGGACACTGAAGCTTTCTTT. This encodes CASSLVMDTEAFF.

This clonotype was seen at least ten times. The gene calls are TRBV19 and TRBJ1-4; 7 bases line up with TRBD1. The CDR3 extends over 15 amino acids. The V gene's germline CDR1 is LNHDA and CDR2 SQIVND (reference sequence). Trimming took 8 bases from V and 0 from J; bases not matched to a gene: 6. The CDR3 sequence is CASRGQAATNEKLFF. As DNA, the CDR3 is TGTGCCAGTCGAGGACAGGCAGCAACTAATGAAAAACTGTTTTTT. The full variable domain, in which reference TRBV19 and TRBJ1-4 provide the parts outside the CDR3, is DGGITQSPKYLFRKEGQNVTLSCEQNLNHDAMYWYRQDPGQGLRLIYYSQIVNDFQKGDIAEGYSVSREKKESFPLTVTSAQKNPTAFYLCASRGQAATNEKLFFGSGTQLSVL.

The table lists this clonotype with a few counts. The genes are TRBV20-1 and TRBJ1-5; a weak D match, TRBD1 (5 bases). The CDR3 contains 12 residues. V gave up 1 base and J gave up 6 bases, with 7 bases separating them. CDR1 is DFQATT, CDR2 SNEGSKA, per germline (reference sequence). CDR3 coding DNA: TGCAGTGCTAGAGTGGGGACTCAGCCCCAGCATTTT. This sequence encodes CSARVGTQPQHF.

The table lists this clonotype with a few counts. The chain recombines TRBV29-1 with TRBJ1-1; D gene ambiguous. The CDR3 covers 10 residues. Trimming removed 4 bases at V and 7 bases at J, with 7 bases between. The germline CDR1 and CDR2 sequences are SQVTM and ANQGSEA. As DNA, the CDR3 is TGCAGCGTTGGTGACCTTGAAGCTTTCTTT. Translation: CSVGDLEAFF.

This clonotype was picked up a small number of times. This chain links TRBV6-6 with TRBJ2-5; TRBD1 is a possible D gene (5 bases). Germline V lookup: CDR1 MNHNY, CDR2 SVGAGI (reference sequence). Trimming left V 2 bases short and J 2 bases short, with 9 bases between. This CDR3 has 14 residues. The CDR3 sequence: CASSYTTVQETQYF. In nucleotides, the CDR3 is TGTGCCAGCAGTTACACGACAGTTCAAGAGACCCAGTACTTC.

V and J are TRBV6-2 or TRBV6-3 and TRBJ2-5, with 7 bases identical to TRBD1. V shed 4 bases and J 0 bases; nucleotides not matched to a gene: 5. The V gene's germline CDR1 is MNHEY and CDR2 SVGEGT. There are 15 residues in the CDR3. The CDR3 region is CASSSTGIYQETQYF. The DNA of the CDR3 is TGTGCCAGCAGTTCGACAGGGATATACCAAGAGACCCAGTACTTC.

This clonotype was seen more than once but under ten times. The chain uses TRBV21-1 and TRBJ2-2; the D segment call TRBD1 is taken from the table without a DNA check. TRBV21-1 is described as a pseudogene. This CDR3 is 16 amino acids long. CDR3 nucleotide sequence: TGTGCCAGCAGCAACGATGGACAGACGAACACCGGGGAGCTGTTTTTT. It specifies CASSNDGQTNTGELFF.

This clonotype was seen more than once but under ten times. The rearrangement uses TRBV28 and TRBJ2-1, with D unclear. The germline V gene encodes CDR1 MDHEN and CDR2 SYDVKM. Trimming cost V 6 bases and J 5 bases, with 11 bases left between them. The CDR3 is 13 residues long. The CDR3 reads CASSRQENNEQFF. DNA of the CDR3: TGTGCCAGCAGCAGGCAGGAGAACAATGAGCAGTTCTTC.